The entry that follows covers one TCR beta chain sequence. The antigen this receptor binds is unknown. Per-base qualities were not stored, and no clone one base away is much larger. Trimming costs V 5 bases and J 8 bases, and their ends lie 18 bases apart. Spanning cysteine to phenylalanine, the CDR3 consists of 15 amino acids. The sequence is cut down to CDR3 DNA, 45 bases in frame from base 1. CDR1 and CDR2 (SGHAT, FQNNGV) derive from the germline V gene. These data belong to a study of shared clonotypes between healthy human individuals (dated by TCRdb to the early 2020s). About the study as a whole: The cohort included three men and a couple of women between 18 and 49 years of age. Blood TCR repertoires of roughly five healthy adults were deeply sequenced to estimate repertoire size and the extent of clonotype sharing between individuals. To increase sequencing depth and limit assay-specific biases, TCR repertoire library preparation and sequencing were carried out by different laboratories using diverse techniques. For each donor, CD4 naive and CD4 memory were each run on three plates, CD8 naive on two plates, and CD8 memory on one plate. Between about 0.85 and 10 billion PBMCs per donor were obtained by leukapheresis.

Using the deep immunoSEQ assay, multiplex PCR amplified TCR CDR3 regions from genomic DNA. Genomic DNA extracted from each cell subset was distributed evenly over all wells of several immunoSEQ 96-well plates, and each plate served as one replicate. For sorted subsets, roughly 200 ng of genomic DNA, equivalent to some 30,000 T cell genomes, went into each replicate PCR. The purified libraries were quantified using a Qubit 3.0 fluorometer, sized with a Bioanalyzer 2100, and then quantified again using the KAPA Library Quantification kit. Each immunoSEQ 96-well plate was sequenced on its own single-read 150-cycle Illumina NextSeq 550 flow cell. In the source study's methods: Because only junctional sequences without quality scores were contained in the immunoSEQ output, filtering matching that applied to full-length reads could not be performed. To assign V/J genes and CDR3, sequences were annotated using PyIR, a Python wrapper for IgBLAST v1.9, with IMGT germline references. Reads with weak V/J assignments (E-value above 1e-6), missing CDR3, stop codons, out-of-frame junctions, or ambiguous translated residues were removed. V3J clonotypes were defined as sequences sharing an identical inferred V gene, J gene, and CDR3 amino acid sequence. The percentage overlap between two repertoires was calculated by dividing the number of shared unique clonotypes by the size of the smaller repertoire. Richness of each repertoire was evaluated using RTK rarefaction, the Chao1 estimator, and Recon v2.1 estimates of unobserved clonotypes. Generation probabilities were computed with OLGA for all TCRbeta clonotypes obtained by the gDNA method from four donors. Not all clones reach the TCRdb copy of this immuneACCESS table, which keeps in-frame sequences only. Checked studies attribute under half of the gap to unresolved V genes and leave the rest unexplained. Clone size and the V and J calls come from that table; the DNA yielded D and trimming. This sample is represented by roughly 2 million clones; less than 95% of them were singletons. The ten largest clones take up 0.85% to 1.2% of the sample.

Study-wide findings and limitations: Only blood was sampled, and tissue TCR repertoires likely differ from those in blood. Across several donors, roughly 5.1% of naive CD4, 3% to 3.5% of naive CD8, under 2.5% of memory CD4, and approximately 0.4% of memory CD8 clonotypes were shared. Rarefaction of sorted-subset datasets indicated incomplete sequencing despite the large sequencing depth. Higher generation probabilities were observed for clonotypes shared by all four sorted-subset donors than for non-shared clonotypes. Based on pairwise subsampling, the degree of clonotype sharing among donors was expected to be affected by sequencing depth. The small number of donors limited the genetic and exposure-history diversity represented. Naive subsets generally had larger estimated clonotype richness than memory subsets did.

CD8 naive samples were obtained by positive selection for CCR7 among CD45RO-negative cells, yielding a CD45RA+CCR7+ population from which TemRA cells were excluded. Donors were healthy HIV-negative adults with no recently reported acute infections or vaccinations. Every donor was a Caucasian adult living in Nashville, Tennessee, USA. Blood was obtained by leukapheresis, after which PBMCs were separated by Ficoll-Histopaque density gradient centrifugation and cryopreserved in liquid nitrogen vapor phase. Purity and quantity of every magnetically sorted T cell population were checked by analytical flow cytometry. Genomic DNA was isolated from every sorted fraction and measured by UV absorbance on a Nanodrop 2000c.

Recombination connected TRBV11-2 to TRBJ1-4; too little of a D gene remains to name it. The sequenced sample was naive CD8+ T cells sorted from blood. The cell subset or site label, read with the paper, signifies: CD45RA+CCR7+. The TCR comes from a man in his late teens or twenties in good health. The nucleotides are TGTGCCAGCAGCCAGGAAGCCCTATCGGGGGAAAAACTGTTTTTT. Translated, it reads CASSQEALSGEKLFF.